The clone carrying this T cell receptor beta chain was recorded a few times. Its antigen is not known. The data belong to a study of post-analysis software for immune sequencing data. Background on the study: Multiple sclerosis in the patients followed relapsing-remitting, secondary progressive and progressive-relapsing courses. Study-wide findings and caveats: With F measure, samples from one preparation batch clustered together strongly. Normalized Chao1 diversity was significantly lower in multiple sclerosis patients than in controls.

Each TCR beta cDNA library carried unique molecular identifiers. Between roughly 1 and 11 million T cells gave rise to around 500,000 cDNA molecules. TCRdb reprocessed the PCR reads via MiXCR and lists one record per CDR3 protein. The table lists a few hundred thousand distinct CDR3 sequences, roughly 35% of them singletons. Sequences were obtained from blood. The TCR was taken from a girl aged 5-17 years with multiple sclerosis.

CDR3 coding DNA: TGCGCCAGCAGCTCGACGGACAGTGGGACTGAAGCTTTCTTT. Its translation: CASSSTDSGTEAFF. The chain uses TRBV5-1 and TRBJ1-1, with D possibly TRBD1 on 6 matching bases. V lost 3 bases and J lost 5, with 14 bases in between. This CDR3 region has 14 residues. Germline V lookup: CDR1 SGHRS, CDR2 YFSETQ.